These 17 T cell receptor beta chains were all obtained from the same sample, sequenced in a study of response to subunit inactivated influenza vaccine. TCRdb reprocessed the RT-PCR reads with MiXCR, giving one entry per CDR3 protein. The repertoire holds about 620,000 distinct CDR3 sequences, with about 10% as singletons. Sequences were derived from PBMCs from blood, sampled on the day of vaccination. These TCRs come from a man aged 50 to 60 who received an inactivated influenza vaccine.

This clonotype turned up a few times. The CDR3 region is CATSTRGGPPTDTQYF. In DNA, the CDR3 is TGTGCCACCAGCACCCGCGGGGGGCCACCCACAGATACGCAGTATTTT. This chain connects TRBV15 to TRBJ2-3; 8 nucleotides align to TRBD2. Germline V gene lookup returns CDR1 LNHNV and CDR2 YYDKDF (reference sequence). With V trimmed by 4 bases and J by 2 bases, 8 bases remained unmatched. The CDR3 runs 16 residues.

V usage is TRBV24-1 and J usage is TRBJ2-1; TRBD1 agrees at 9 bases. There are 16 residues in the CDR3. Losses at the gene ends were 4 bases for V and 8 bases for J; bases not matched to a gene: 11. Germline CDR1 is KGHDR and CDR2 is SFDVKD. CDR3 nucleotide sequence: TGTGCCACCAGTGACATACCGGGACAGGGAGCCTATGAGCAGTTCTTC. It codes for CATSDIPGQGAYEQFF.

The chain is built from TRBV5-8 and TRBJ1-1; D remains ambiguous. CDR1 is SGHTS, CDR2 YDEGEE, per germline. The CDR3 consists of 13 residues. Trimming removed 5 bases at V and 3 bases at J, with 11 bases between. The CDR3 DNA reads TGTGCCAGCAGGGCAATGATGGACACTGAAGCTTTCTTT. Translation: CASRAMMDTEAFF.

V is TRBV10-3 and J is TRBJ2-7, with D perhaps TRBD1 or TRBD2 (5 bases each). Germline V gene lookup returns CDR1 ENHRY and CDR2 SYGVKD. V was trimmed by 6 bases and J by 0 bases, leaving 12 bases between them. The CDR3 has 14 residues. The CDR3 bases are TGTGCCATCAGCAGGGACGGAAGCTCCTACGAGCAGTACTTC. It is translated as CAISRDGSSYEQYF.

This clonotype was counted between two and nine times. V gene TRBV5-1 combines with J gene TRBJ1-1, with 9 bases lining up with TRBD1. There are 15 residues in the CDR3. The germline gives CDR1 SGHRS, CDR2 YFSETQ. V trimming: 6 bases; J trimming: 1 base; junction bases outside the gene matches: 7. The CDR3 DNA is TGCGCCAGCAAGCCGGGACAGGGAGGGAACACTGAAGCTTTCTTT. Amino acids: CASKPGQGGNTEAFF.

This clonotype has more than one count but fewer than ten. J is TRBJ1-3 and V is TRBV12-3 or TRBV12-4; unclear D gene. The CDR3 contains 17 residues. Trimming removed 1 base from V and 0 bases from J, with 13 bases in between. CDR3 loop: CASSLGTYTLSGNTIYF. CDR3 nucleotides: TGTGCCAGCAGTTTAGGCACTTATACGCTCTCTGGAAACACCATATATTTT.

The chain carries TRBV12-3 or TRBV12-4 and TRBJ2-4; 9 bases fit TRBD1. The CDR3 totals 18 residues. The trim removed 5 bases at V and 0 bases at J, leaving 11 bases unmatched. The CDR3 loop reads CASSPTGGRLLAKNIQYF. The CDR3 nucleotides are TGTGCCAGCAGTCCGACAGGGGGACGCCTCCTAGCCAAAAACATTCAGTACTTC.

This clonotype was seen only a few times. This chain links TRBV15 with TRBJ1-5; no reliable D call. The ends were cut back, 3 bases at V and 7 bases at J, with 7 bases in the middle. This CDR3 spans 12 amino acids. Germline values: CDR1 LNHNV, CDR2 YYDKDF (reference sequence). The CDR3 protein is CATSSHSQPQHF. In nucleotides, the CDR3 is TGTGCCACCAGCAGCCACAGCCAGCCCCAGCATTTT.

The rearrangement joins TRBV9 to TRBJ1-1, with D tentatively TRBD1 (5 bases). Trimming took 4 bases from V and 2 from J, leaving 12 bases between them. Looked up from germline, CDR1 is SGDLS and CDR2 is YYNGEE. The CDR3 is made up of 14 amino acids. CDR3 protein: CASSPGNPNTEAFF. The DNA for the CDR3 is TGTGCCAGCAGCCCAGGGAATCCAAACACTGAAGCTTTCTTT.

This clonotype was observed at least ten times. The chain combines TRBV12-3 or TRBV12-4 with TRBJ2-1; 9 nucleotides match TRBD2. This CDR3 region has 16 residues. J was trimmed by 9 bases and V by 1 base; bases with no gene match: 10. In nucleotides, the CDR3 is TGTGCCAGCAGTTTAGGACCGGGACTAGCTCTCCCTGAGCAGTTCTTC. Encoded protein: CASSLGPGLALPEQFF.

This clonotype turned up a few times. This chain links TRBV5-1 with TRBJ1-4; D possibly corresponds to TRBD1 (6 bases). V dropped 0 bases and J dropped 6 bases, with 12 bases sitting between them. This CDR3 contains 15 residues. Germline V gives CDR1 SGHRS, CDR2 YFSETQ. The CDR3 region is CASSLGTGRYEKLFF. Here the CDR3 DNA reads TGCGCCAGCAGCTTGGGAACAGGGCGGTATGAAAAACTGTTTTTT.

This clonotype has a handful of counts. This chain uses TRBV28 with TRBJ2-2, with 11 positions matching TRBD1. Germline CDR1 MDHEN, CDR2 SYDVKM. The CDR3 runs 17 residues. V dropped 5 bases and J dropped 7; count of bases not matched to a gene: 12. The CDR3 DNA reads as TGTGCCAGCAGTCCAGCTTTAGGACAGGGGGCGTACGGGGAGCTGTTTTTT. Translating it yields CASSPALGQGAYGELFF.

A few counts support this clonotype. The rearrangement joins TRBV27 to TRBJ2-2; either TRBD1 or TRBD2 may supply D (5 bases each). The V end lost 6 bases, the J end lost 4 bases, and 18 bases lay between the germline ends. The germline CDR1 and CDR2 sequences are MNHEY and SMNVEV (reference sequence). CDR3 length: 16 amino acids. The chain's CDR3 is CASSPRRDRGTGELFF. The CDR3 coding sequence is TGTGCCAGCAGCCCCCGCCGGGACCGAGGCACCGGGGAGCTGTTTTTT.

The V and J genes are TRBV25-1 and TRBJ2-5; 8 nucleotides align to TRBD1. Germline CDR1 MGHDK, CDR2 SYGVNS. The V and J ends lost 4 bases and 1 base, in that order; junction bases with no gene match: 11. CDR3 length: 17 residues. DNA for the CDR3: TGTGCCAGCAGTGTACCCCTACCCGGGACAGGCCAAGAGACCCAGTACTTC. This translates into CASSVPLPGTGQETQYF.

The CDR3 nucleotides are TGTGCCAGCAGCTCGGGGGACAGGGGCGTCTCCTATAATTCACCCCTCCACTTT. This codes for CASSSGDRGVSYNSPLHF. The V and J genes are TRBV13 and TRBJ1-6, with 10 bases lining up with TRBD1. The CDR3 runs to 18 residues. V was pared by 4 bases and J by 0 bases, with 6 bases of the junction left unmatched. The V gene's germline CDR1 is PRHDT and CDR2 FYEKMQ (reference sequence).

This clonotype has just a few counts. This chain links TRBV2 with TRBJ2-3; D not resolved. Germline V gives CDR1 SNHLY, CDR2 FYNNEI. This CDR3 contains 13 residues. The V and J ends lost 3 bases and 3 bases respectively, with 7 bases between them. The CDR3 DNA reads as TGTGCCAGCAGTGACGTCGGGACAGATACGCAGTATTTT. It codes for CASSDVGTDTQYF.

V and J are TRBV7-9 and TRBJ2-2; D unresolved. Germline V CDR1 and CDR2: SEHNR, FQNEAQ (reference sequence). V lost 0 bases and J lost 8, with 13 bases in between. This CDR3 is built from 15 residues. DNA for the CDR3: TGTGCCAGCAGCTTAGCGGAGACCACGCGGGGGGAGCTGTTTTTT. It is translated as CASSLAETTRGELFF.